Listed below are T cell receptor beta chains from one sample, sequenced in a study of blood T cell repertoires in COVID-19. Measured with immunoSEQ multiplex PCR; TCRdb has only the in-frame clones, and not every one. The sample gives roughly 100,000 clones, approximately 83% of which show up once; roughly 4.2% is in the top ten. The source material was peripheral blood. All receptors derive from a man aged 50 or older with acute or convalescent COVID-19. CDR3s include the opening cysteine and the closing phenylalanine or tryptophan. The order of the fields is V gene, D gene, clone size, CDR3 length, J gene, CDR3 DNA, CDR3 protein. The D gene is left open where the match is weak. Not every row has a clone size; where given, it reads once, few, many or a size class.

TRBV24-1	TRBD1	.	16	TRBJ1-5	TGTGCCACCAGTGGGACAGGGGGCTCTTACAATCAGCCCCAGCATTTT	CATSGTGGSYNQPQHF
TRBV6-5	.	.	14	TRBJ1-1	TGTGCCAGCAGAGACGGGATGATGAACACTGAAGCTTTCTTT	CASRDGMMNTEAFF
TRBV30	TRBD1	.	15	TRBJ1-1	TGTGCCTGGAGTTGGACAGGGAGTCTGAACACTGAAGCTTTCTTT	CAWSWTGSLNTEAFF
TRBV19	.	.	16	TRBJ2-3	TGTGCCACCAGTCGTAAGGCGGCCCAGACCACAGATACGCAGTATTTT	CATSRKAAQTTDTQYF
TRBV6-5	TRBD1	.	14	TRBJ2-2	TGTGCCAGCAGTTACGGACAGGAGGCCGGGGAGCTGTTTTTT	CASSYGQEAGELFF
TRBV7-3	.	once	15	TRBJ1-1	TGTGCCAGCAGCTCCACCCCCGGGTCGGGCACTGAAGCTTTCTTT	CASSSTPGSGTEAFF
TRBV7-3	.	.	15	TRBJ2-5	TGTGCCAGCAGCTTAAACGGGGAGCGGCAAGAGACCCAGTACTTC	CASSLNGERQETQYF
TRBV12-5	.	.	13	TRBJ1-1	TGTGCTAGTGGTAGAACAGGGTTTAGGAAAGCTTTCTTT	CASGRTGFRKAFF
TRBV19	.	.	14	TRBJ1-3	TGTGCCAGTAGTACAGGGTCCTCCGGAAACACCATATATTTT	CASSTGSSGNTIYF
TRBV10-1	TRBD1	.	13	TRBJ1-2	TGCGCCAGCAGTGACTACAGGGGTTATGGCTACACCTTC	CASSDYRGYGYTF
TRBV24-1	TRBD1	few	14	TRBJ1-6	TGTGCCACCAGTGCGGGACAGAGCCCTTCACCCCTCCACTTT	CATSAGQSPSPLHF
TRBV5-5	.	.	16	TRBJ2-7	TGTGCCAGCAGCTTAAGGGGGAGGGCCGATCCCCACGAGCAGTACTTC	CASSLRGRADPHEQYF
TRBV10-3	TRBD2	.	16	TRBJ2-3	TGTGCCATCAGTGAGTCCGGGACTAGCGACACAGATACGCAGTATTTT	CAISESGTSDTDTQYF
TRBV11-3	TRBD2	.	14	TRBJ2-3	TGTGCCAGCAGCCTTAGCGGGAGAACAGATACGCAGTATTTT	CASSLSGRTDTQYF
TRBV5-1	.	.	15	TRBJ1-4	TGCGCCAGCAGCCCGTCGACTGGGACTAATGAAAAACTGTTTTTT	CASSPSTGTNEKLFF
TRBV29-1	.	few	16	TRBJ1-3	TGCAGCGTTGAACTGGGGAGATCAGCATTTGGAAACACCATATATTTT	CSVELGRSAFGNTIYF
TRBV6-6	TRBD1	.	11	TRBJ1-2	TGTGCCACTACCGACAGGGATGGCTACACCTTC	CATTDRDGYTF
TRBV14	TRBD2	.	15	TRBJ2-1	TGTGCCAGCAGCCAAGTTAGCGGGGCCTACAATGAGCAGTTCTTC	CASSQVSGAYNEQFF
TRBV6-5	.	once	13	TRBJ2-7	TGTGCCAGCAGTCCCAGGGGCTCCTACGAGCAGTACTTC	CASSPRGSYEQYF
TRBV7-2	.	.	15	TRBJ2-7	TGTGCCAGCAGCTTAGGGGGAGTGGCCTCCTACGAGCAGTACTTC	CASSLGGVASYEQYF
TRBV30	.	.	15	TRBJ2-7	TGTGCCTGGAGTGACTTCTACAGGGCATCATACGAGCAGTACTTC	CAWSDFYRASYEQYF
TRBV10-3	.	.	11	TRBJ2-1	TGTGCCACCTATGATGGTGATGAGCAGTTCTTC	CATYDGDEQFF
TRBV5-8	.	.	13	TRBJ1-2	TGTGCCAGCAGCCCTCCCTGGCCCTATGGCTACACCTTC	CASSPPWPYGYTF
TRBV11-3	TRBD1	.	15	TRBJ2-3	TGTGCCAGCAGCTTGGGGACAGGGGGTGGAGATACGCAGTATTTT	CASSLGTGGGDTQYF
TRBV3-1/TRBV3-2	TRBD1	.	15	TRBJ2-7	TGTGCCAGCAGCCCTGCCGGGACAGGAACCTACGAGCAGTACTTC	CASSPAGTGTYEQYF
TRBV6-5	TRBD1	.	15	TRBJ2-7	TGTGCCAGCAGTTACGGGGACAGGGGGCCGGACGAGCAGTACTTC	CASSYGDRGPDEQYF
TRBV5-1	.	.	13	TRBJ1-5	TGCGCCAGCGCGGCGGAGACTAATCAGCCCCAGCATTTT	CASAAETNQPQHF
TRBV13	TRBD1	.	16	TRBJ2-2	TGTGCCAGCAGCCCCCGGGACAGCCCGAACACCGGGGAGCTGTTTTTT	CASSPRDSPNTGELFF
TRBV19	.	.	11	TRBJ2-7	TGTGCCAGTAGAAGGGGAGGCGAGCAGTACTTC	CASRRGGEQYF
TRBV29-1	.	.	13	TRBJ1-5	TGCAGCGCCCGAAGGGGGATGAATCAGCCCCAGCATTTT	CSARRGMNQPQHF
TRBV2	.	.	15	TRBJ1-5	TGTGCCAGCAGTGCCAGCAGGCCGAGCAATCAGCCCCAGCATTTT	CASSASRPSNQPQHF
TRBV2	.	.	15	TRBJ2-1	TGTGCCAGCAGTCGAGGGCTAATCTCCTACAATGAGCAGTTCTTC	CASSRGLISYNEQFF
TRBV5-1	TRBD2	.	17	TRBJ2-2	TGCGCCAGCAGCTCTGGCGCGGGAGCGCGTGGAACCGGGGAGCTGTTTTTT	CASSSGAGARGTGELFF
TRBV27	.	.	13	TRBJ2-7	TGTGCCAGCAGTTTACTGGACAGTAACGAGCAGTACTTC	CASSLLDSNEQYF
TRBV5-4	.	.	12	TRBJ1-5	TGTGCCAGCAGCTTGACGGGGCAGCCCCAGCATTTT	CASSLTGQPQHF
TRBV24-1	.	.	16	TRBJ1-2	TGTGCCACCAGTGATGAGGGGACAAGGGGCACCTATGGCTACACCTTC	CATSDEGTRGTYGYTF
TRBV7-9	.	once	12	TRBJ1-6	TGTGCCAGCAGCTTAAGGCGCGAGGCCCTCCACTTT	CASSLRREALHF
TRBV7-2	TRBD2	.	18	TRBJ2-7	TGTGCCAGCAGCTTCCCTCGTAGCGGGATCGGAAACGCCTACGAGCAGTACTTC	CASSFPRSGIGNAYEQYF
TRBV7-9	.	.	13	TRBJ1-1	TGTGCCAGCAGCAAGGGGAGCGGGACTGAAGCTTTCTTT	CASSKGSGTEAFF
TRBV2	.	.	13	TRBJ1-1	TGTGCCAGTAGGGAGACGGTGAACACTGAAGCTTTCTTT	CASRETVNTEAFF
TRBV14	.	.	13	TRBJ2-1	TGTGCCAGCAGCCAAGTGTTGAGCAATGAGCAGTTCTTC	CASSQVLSNEQFF
TRBV4-1	.	.	15	TRBJ1-4	TGCGCCAGCAGCCATTATACAGGGCTGATTGAAAAACTGTTTTTT	CASSHYTGLIEKLFF
TRBV5-5	.	.	16	TRBJ1-1	TGTGCCAGCAGCCCCCAATACGCGGACAGAAACACTGAAGCTTTCTTT	CASSPQYADRNTEAFF
TRBV7-3	TRBD2	.	16	TRBJ2-3	TGTGCCAGCAGCCCGGACGTAGCGGGAGTTTTAGATACGCAGTATTTT	CASSPDVAGVLDTQYF
TRBV11-3	.	once	11	TRBJ2-7	TGTGCCAGCAGCTTACACTACGAGCAGTACTTC	CASSLHYEQYF
TRBV6-4	.	.	15	TRBJ1-4	TGTGCCAGCAGTGCCCACAGCGGAACTAATGAAAAACTGTTTTTT	CASSAHSGTNEKLFF
TRBV27	.	.	15	TRBJ2-1	TGTGCCAGCAGTTGGGGGACTCGCCCTGGGGATGAGCAGTTCTTC	CASSWGTRPGDEQFF
TRBV6-1	.	.	14	TRBJ2-7	TGTGCCAGCAGTGAAGTTAGTACTCTTGAAGAGCAGTACTTC	CASSEVSTLEEQYF